One and the same sample provided the 25 T cell receptor beta chains below, sequenced in a study of shared T cell receptors in the human thymus. TCRdb's table, derived via immunoSEQ multiplex PCR, lists solely in-frame clones and lacks some. The data show over 650,000 clones, about 87% seen once. These data also formed part of another study, on human thymus T cells.

The sample comprised thymocytes. Source of these receptors: a boy under two years old with a congenital heart defect.

Turning to this clone: The junction and the germline gene differ at one end; a read error may be behind it. Distinct nucleotide sequences in the sample also encode this CDR3. The V and J genes are TRBV28 and TRBJ1-6, with D maybe TRBD1 (5 bases). This CDR3 has 16 amino acids. The germline V gene has CDR1 MDHEN and CDR2 SYDVKM. CDR3 protein: CASSPPNDSDNSPLHF. The CDR3 DNA is TGTGCCAGCAGTCCTCCTAACGACAGCGATAATTCCCCCCTCCACTTT.

V and J are TRBV7-8 and TRBJ2-7; D is unclear. The ends were cut back, 5 bases at V and 2 bases at J, with 16 bases in the middle. CDR1 is SGHVS and CDR2 is FQNEAQ in the germline V gene. The CDR3 extends over 15 amino acids. The CDR3 sequence: CASSDFQFTTYEQYF. DNA for the CDR3: TGTGCCAGCAGCGACTTCCAGTTTACAACCTACGAGCAGTACTTC.

The CDR3 reads CSTRLGGDYNEQFF. For the CDR3, the DNA is TGCAGCACCCGTCTAGGAGGGGATTACAATGAGCAGTTCTTC. The chain carries TRBV29-1 and TRBJ2-1; the D gene is possibly TRBD2 (6 bases). The CDR3 is 14 residues long. The germline CDR1 and CDR2 sequences are SQVTM and ANQGSEA. V was pared by 8 bases and J by 4 bases, with 18 bases between.

This sequence joins TRBV7-7 and TRBJ1-5; D unclear. V was pared by 4 bases and J by 6 bases, with 7 bases between. The germline V gene has CDR1 SSHAT and CDR2 FNYEAQ (reference sequence). CDR3 length equals 12 residues. CDR3 coding DNA: TGTGCCAGCAGCTCCGTTTTTCAGCCCCAGCATTTT. It codes for CASSSVFQPQHF.

Only one count was recorded for this clone. V usage is TRBV4-3 and J usage is TRBJ2-1, with TRBD2 matching 8 bases. CDR1 and CDR2 (germline): LGHNA, YSLEER. Germline trimming cut 1 base from V and 7 bases from J; bases unmatched to any gene: 12. This CDR3 is built from 17 residues. CDR3 coding DNA: TGCGCCAGCAGCCAAGTAGGGACTAGAGGCCGGGGGAATGAGCAGTTCTTC. Translated, it gives CASSQVGTRGRGNEQFF.

The genes are TRBV5-5 and TRBJ1-3; D remains ambiguous. Per germline, CDR1 SGHKS and CDR2 YYEKEE (reference sequence). The CDR3 runs 15 residues. Trimming took 6 bases from V and 4 from J, leaving 17 bases between them. The CDR3: CASINRDYVGNTIYF. The CDR3 DNA sequence: TGTGCCAGCATCAACCGGGATTACGTCGGAAACACCATATATTTT.

CDR3 region: CASSYGIQGYGYTF. In nucleotides, the CDR3 is TGTGCCAGCAGTTACGGTATACAGGGCTATGGCTACACCTTC. The J gene is TRBJ1-2, the V gene TRBV6-5; a possible D gene is TRBD1 (6 bases). The CDR3 length is 14 residues. Germline lookup yields CDR1 MNHEY and CDR2 SVGAGI. V was cut by 2 bases and J by 4 bases, with 11 bases left in between.

The chain has TRBV18 and TRBJ1-4, with D hard to call. Germline CDR1 reads KGHSH; CDR2 reads LQKENI. Trimming cost V 6 bases and J 5 bases, with 13 bases left between them. The length of the CDR3 is 14 residues. The DNA of the CDR3 is TGTGCCAGCTCGGAGGACGCCGACAATGAAAAACTGTTTTTT. This encodes CASSEDADNEKLFF.

This rearrangement joins TRBV12-5 to TRBJ1-5, with 7 bases matching TRBD1. CDR3 length: 17 amino acids. The junction had 16 bases not matched to a gene; V was cut back by 8 bases and J by 3 bases. The germline V gene has CDR1 LGHNT and CDR2 FRNRAP. DNA of the CDR3: TGTGCTAGTTCCCTACTCAGGGGACAGCGGATCAATCAGCCCCAGCATTTT. Translation gives CASSLLRGQRINQPQHF.

This clone was observed once. One junction end does not reproduce the germline sequence, and a read error may be involved. The genes are TRBV2 and TRBJ1-2; D ambiguous. Germline V lookup: CDR1 SNHLY, CDR2 FYNNEI. The CDR3 covers 9 residues. CDR3 coding DNA: TGTGCCCGCAGCGATGGCTACACCTTC. Translating it yields CARSDGYTF.

The chain couples TRBV19 to TRBJ1-5; 10 nucleotides align to TRBD1. V lost 4 bases, J lost 7 bases, and 10 bases stayed unmatched. CDR3 length equals 16 residues. CDR1 LNHDA and CDR2 SQIVND come from the germline V gene (reference sequence). CDR3 region: CASSKWDRGREQPQHF. The CDR3 region has the DNA TGTGCCAGTAGTAAGTGGGACAGGGGAAGGGAGCAGCCCCAGCATTTT.

The J gene is TRBJ2-1, the V gene TRBV28, with 10 bases that match TRBD2. The CDR3 covers 15 residues. From germline, CDR1 is MDHEN and CDR2 SYDVKM. With 7 bases clipped from V and 6 bases from J, the junction kept 9 bases outside the gene matches. DNA of the CDR3: TGTGCCAGCATCTACCCTAGCGGGAGTGGCAATGAGCAGTTCTTC. This gives the protein CASIYPSGSGNEQFF.

The rearrangement uses TRBV15 and TRBJ1-3, with D hard to call. The CDR3 is 15 residues long. The V gene lost 4 bases and the J gene lost 0 bases, with 10 bases spanning the gap. Germline CDR1 and CDR2: LNHNV and YYDKDF (reference sequence). In nucleotides, the CDR3 is TGTGCCACCAGCATTCCAGGCATCTCTGGAAACACCATATATTTT. Translating it yields CATSIPGISGNTIYF.

This clone was found once. This chain connects TRBV9 to TRBJ1-3; D may be TRBD1 (5 bases). Germline CDR1 and CDR2: SGDLS and YYNGEE. CDR3 length: 13 amino acids. V lost 6 bases and J lost 1, with 8 bases in between. The CDR3 region is CASTGGSGNTIYF. Here the CDR3 DNA reads TGTGCCAGCACCGGGGGTTCTGGAAACACCATATATTTT.

The chain links TRBV28 to TRBJ2-2, with D hard to call. CDR1 is MDHEN, CDR2 SYDVKM, per germline. CDR3 size: 12 residues. Trimming removed 4 bases from V and 3 bases from J, with 3 bases in between. CDR3 sequence: CASSSDTGELFF. CDR3 coding DNA: TGTGCCAGCAGTTCGGACACCGGGGAGCTGTTTTTT.

CDR3 in amino acids: CAWSVPWRRQETQYF. CDR3 sequence (DNA): TGTGCCTGGAGTGTCCCTTGGCGGCGACAAGAGACCCAGTACTTC. V gene TRBV30 combines with J gene TRBJ2-5; D is ambiguous. V lost 0 bases, J lost 2 bases, and 13 bases lay in between. The CDR3 covers 15 residues. The germline V gene encodes CDR1 GTSNPN and CDR2 SVGIG (reference sequence). Full variable domain (outside the CDR3, taken from reference TRBV30 and TRBJ2-5): SQTIHQWPATLVQPVGSPLSLECTVEGTSNPNLYWYRQAAGRGLQLLFYSVGIGQISSEVPQNLSASRPQDRQFILSSKKLLLSDSGFYLCAWSVPWRRQETQYFGPGTRLLVL.

This sequence joins TRBV5-1 and TRBJ1-1; 9 positions agree with TRBD1. This CDR3 region has 18 residues. The germline CDR1 and CDR2 sequences are SGHRS and YFSETQ. J lost 4 bases, V lost 1 base, and 14 bases had no gene match. Written as DNA, the CDR3 is TGCGCCAGCAGCTTGAGGGACAGGGACGGTGGCGGACGCACTGAAGCTTTCTTT. This encodes CASSLRDRDGGGRTEAFF.

This clone was observed a single time. V and J are TRBV5-1 and TRBJ2-5; 9 bases line up with TRBD1. Germline CDR1 and CDR2: SGHRS and YFSETQ. CDR3 length equals 14 residues. V was clipped by 3 bases and J by 5 bases; unmatched bases: 5. The CDR3 nucleotides read TGCGCCAGCAGCTGGGGACAGGGAGGTGAGACCCAGTACTTC. Translating it yields CASSWGQGGETQYF.

V usage is TRBV28 and J usage is TRBJ2-5, with D perhaps matching TRBD2 (5 bases). The CDR3 contains 13 residues. V was clipped by 5 bases and J by 4 bases, with 11 bases between them. From germline, CDR1 is MDHEN and CDR2 SYDVKM. CDR3 residues: CASSPGFGETQYF. The CDR3 nucleotides read TGTGCCAGCAGTCCGGGATTCGGAGAGACCCAGTACTTC.

The chain has TRBV6-1 and TRBJ2-7, with 8 nucleotides matching TRBD2. V lost 1 base to trimming and J lost 2 bases; unmatched junction nucleotides: 7. CDR1 and CDR2 (germline): MNHNS, SASEGT. This CDR3 contains 16 residues. In nucleotides, the CDR3 is TGTGCCAGCAGTGAAGACTCAGGGACTAGGGCCTACGAGCAGTACTTC. It translates to CASSEDSGTRAYEQYF.

V usage is TRBV5-1 and J usage is TRBJ2-6, with 13 bases identical to TRBD2. Germline V gene data show CDR1 as SGHRS and CDR2 as YFSETQ. Unmatched junction bases numbered 15, after V lost 0 bases and J lost 0 bases. The CDR3 runs 23 residues. DNA for the CDR3: TGCGCCAGCAGCTTGGGTGTGCGGTTACTAGCGGGGGGGAGCAGCTCTGGGGCCAACGTCCTGACTTTC. Amino acid sequence: CASSLGVRLLAGGSSSGANVLTF.

The gene calls are TRBV29-1 and TRBJ1-4, with 7 bases identical to TRBD1. The V gene's germline CDR1 is SQVTM and CDR2 ANQGSEA. V gave up 5 bases and J gave up 7 bases; unmatched junction bases: 10. This CDR3 is 14 amino acids long. This CDR3 is CSVYAQGLGEKLFF. The CDR3 region has the DNA TGCAGCGTTTACGCACAGGGGCTCGGTGAAAAACTGTTTTTT. The full variable domain, with the rest looked up from reference TRBV29-1 and TRBJ1-4, is SAVISQKPSRDICQRGTSLTIQCQVDSQVTMMFWYRQQPGQSLTLIATANQGSEATYESGFVIDKFPISRPNLTFSTLTVSNMSPEDSSIYLCSVYAQGLGEKLFFGSGTQLSVL.

The J gene is TRBJ2-7, the V gene TRBV5-1; TRBD2 matches 10 bases. The ends lost 4 bases at V and 1 base at J; junction bases unmatched: 5. The CDR3 loop spans 15 amino acids. Germline values: CDR1 SGHRS, CDR2 YFSETQ. The CDR3 spells CASSPGLAESYEQYF. CDR3 sequence (DNA): TGCGCCAGCAGCCCAGGACTAGCGGAGTCCTACGAGCAGTACTTC.

The V call is TRBV5-8, the J call TRBJ2-7; the match to TRBD1 covers 8 bases. V gave up 5 bases and J gave up 4 bases; unmatched junction bases: 5. The CDR3 consists of 13 residues. Germline V gene lookup returns CDR1 SGHTS and CDR2 YDEGEE. The CDR3 sequence is CASRLDRGYEQYF. CDR3 DNA: TGTGCCAGCAGACTCGACAGGGGATACGAGCAGTACTTC.

V gene TRBV7-2 combines with J gene TRBJ1-6; 8 positions agree with TRBD1. CDR3 length: 15 amino acids. Germline values: CDR1 SGHTA, CDR2 FQGNSA. Trimming removed 5 bases from V and 8 bases from J; junction bases left unmatched: 8. CDR3 residues: CASSADREGDSPLHF. CDR3 nucleotides: TGTGCCAGCAGCGCGGACAGGGAGGGGGATTCACCCCTCCACTTT. The variable domain in full, with the rest retrieved from reference TRBV7-2 and TRBJ1-6, is GAGVSQSPSNKVTEKGKDVELRCDPISGHTALYWYRQSLGQGLEFLIYFQGNSAPDKSGLPSDRFSAERTGGSVSTLTIQRTQQEDSAVYLCASSADREGDSPLHFGNGTRLTVT.